The present entry profiles one TCR beta chain with its context. Its antigen is as yet unknown. The table came from immunoSEQ multiplex PCR; TCRdb's copy has only in-frame clones and leaves some out. The sample includes over 150,000 clones, just over 90% seen only once; the top ten take about 3.5%. This record comes from a study of T cell responses to AZD1222 COVID-19 vaccine. The CDR3 runs 14 residues. The ends were cut back, 5 bases at V and 2 bases at J, with 12 bases in the middle. Germline-derived CDR1 and CDR2 are MNHEY and SMNVEV (reference sequence). General study findings and limits: Baseline serostatus was positive in only a handful of AZD1222 recipients. Donors were mostly white British, more females; clonal diversity possibly underestimated. Spike-wide vaccine-associated CD4 TCRs dominated at 160-218 and 743-854.

Pooled together were second doses at about 4 or about 12 weeks. Specimen: peripheral blood, collected 28 days after the second AZD1222 dose. The sequence was obtained from an adult who received the AZD1222 COVID-19 vaccine. The chain has TRBV27 and TRBJ1-1, with D perhaps TRBD1 (5 bases). The CDR3 sequence: CASSTGPGNTEAFF. In nucleotides, the CDR3 is TGTGCCAGCAGTACAGGACCGGGAAACACTGAAGCTTTCTTT.